The 2 T cell receptor beta chains below all came from one sample that was sequenced in a study of T cell responses to AZD1222 COVID-19 vaccine. Here immunoSEQ multiplex PCR was the method, and the copy in TCRdb shows in-frame clones only, minus some. The top ten hold roughly 1.5% of the sample, which has roughly 130,000 clones, 87% seen once. The sample in question was peripheral blood, obtained on day 0 of AZD1222 vaccination. Receptors originate from an adult in good health.

This clone was detected once. The V call is TRBV6-4, the J call TRBJ2-7, with D maybe TRBD2 (6 bases). The V end lost 10 bases, the J end lost 9 bases, and 34 bases lay between the germline ends. This CDR3 is 17 amino acids long. Germline loops: CDR1 MRHNA, CDR2 SNTAGT. Here the CDR3 DNA reads TGTGCCAACGGCGTGGAGGGCCGCTGGTGGGGGGTAGTCGGGCAGTACTTC. This sequence encodes CANGVEGRWWGVVGQYF.

The CDR3 here is CATSRDKGGETQYF. The DNA for the CDR3 is TGTGCCACCAGCAGAGATAAGGGGGGTGAGACCCAGTACTTC. The rearrangement joins TRBV15 to TRBJ2-5; D may correspond to TRBD1 or TRBD2 (6 bases each). Trimming left V 0 bases short and J 5 bases short, with 10 bases between. CDR3 length equals 14 residues. The germline CDR1 and CDR2 sequences are LNHNV and YYDKDF (reference sequence).